The 29 T cell receptor beta chains given below trace back to one sample, sequenced in a study of blood T cell repertoires in COVID-19. Profiling relied on immunoSEQ multiplex PCR, and the TCRdb table lists in-frame clones only, not all of them. Of about 230,000 clones in the sample, under 90% were seen once. Sequencing was done on a sample of PBMCs or T cells enriched from blood (not recorded which). The receptors were gathered from a woman in her thirties with acute COVID-19.

The chain recombines TRBV7-8 with TRBJ2-3, with D perhaps matching TRBD2 (7 bases). Trimming shortened V by 5 bases and J by 6 bases, and 18 bases separated the two germline ends. In germline, CDR1 is SGHVS, CDR2 FQNEAQ. This CDR3 has 15 residues. DNA for the CDR3: TGTGCCAGCAGCGCGTCGGGGGGCGGGGTCGATACGCAGTATTTT. This translates into CASSASGGGVDTQYF.

The J gene is TRBJ1-3, the V gene TRBV6-5; a possible D gene is TRBD1 (6 bases). V lost 1 base to trimming and J lost 9 bases, with 16 bases between them. The CDR3 runs to 15 residues. Germline assignment: CDR1 MNHEY and CDR2 SVGAGI. The DNA for the CDR3 is TGTGCCAGCAGTTACTTGGGTCAGGGGAAGGTCACCATATATTTT. Its translation is CASSYLGQGKVTIYF.

The V call is TRBV5-1, the J call TRBJ1-1, with TRBD1 matching 7 bases. The CDR3 contains 14 residues. Per germline, CDR1 SGHRS and CDR2 YFSETQ. V lost 4 bases and J lost 4; bases outside the gene matches: 7. The CDR3 protein is CASSILGGGTEAFF. The CDR3 nucleotides read TGCGCCAGCAGCATCTTAGGGGGCGGCACTGAAGCTTTCTTT.

The V and J genes are TRBV19 and TRBJ2-2; 7 bases agree with TRBD1. CDR3 length: 17 amino acids. The germline V gene has CDR1 LNHDA and CDR2 SQIVND (reference sequence). Germline trimming cut 3 bases from V and 4 bases from J; bases unmatched to any gene: 11. In nucleotides, the CDR3 is TGTGCCAGTAGTATTCCTTCCCAGGGGGTTGGCACCGGGGAGCTGTTTTTT. It specifies CASSIPSQGVGTGELFF.

This rearrangement joins TRBV2 to TRBJ2-7, with a possible D match to TRBD2 (6 bases). This CDR3 spans 15 amino acids. Per germline, CDR1 SNHLY and CDR2 FYNNEI. With 0 bases removed from V and 1 base from J, the gap between germline ends came to 10 bases. CDR3: CASSEAERVSYEQYF. The CDR3 nucleotides read TGTGCCAGCAGTGAAGCGGAGCGGGTTTCCTACGAGCAGTACTTC.

This clone was recorded once. V and J are TRBV28 and TRBJ2-3; a weak D match, TRBD2 (6 bases). The CDR3 has 11 residues. The ends were cut back, 8 bases at V and 9 bases at J, with 12 bases in the middle. Germline V lookup: CDR1 MDHEN, CDR2 SYDVKM. CDR3 DNA sequence: TGTGCCAGCTTGCGGCGGGGCACGCAGTATTTT. Residues: CASLRRGTQYF.

In nucleotides, the CDR3 is TGCGCCAGCAGACAGGGCTACGAGCAGTACTTC. Encoded protein: CASRQGYEQYF. The V and J genes are TRBV5-1 and TRBJ2-7; a possible D gene is TRBD1 (6 bases). The CDR3 extends over 11 amino acids. V was trimmed by 5 bases and J by 3 bases, leaving 6 bases between them. Per germline, CDR1 SGHRS and CDR2 YFSETQ.

This chain connects TRBV4-1 to TRBJ1-2; D not resolved. Trimming left V 0 bases short and J 1 base short, with 12 bases between. Germline V CDR1 and CDR2: MGHRA, YSYEKL. This CDR3 has 16 amino acids. The CDR3 spells CASSQDVAGFNYGYTF. Here the CDR3 DNA reads TGCGCCAGCAGCCAAGATGTCGCGGGGTTTAACTATGGCTACACCTTC.

This chain joins TRBV2 and TRBJ2-3, with 8 bases identical to TRBD2. The germline V gene encodes CDR1 SNHLY and CDR2 FYNNEI. Trimming removed 7 bases from V and 3 bases from J; junction bases left unmatched: 6. The CDR3 spans 14 residues. The CDR3 sequence: CASTGGSRTDTQYF. CDR3 coding DNA: TGTGCCAGCACGGGGGGGAGTAGGACAGATACGCAGTATTTT.

The chain recombines TRBV5-1 with TRBJ1-6; TRBD1 matches at 10 bases. V was clipped by 5 bases and J by 5 bases; unmatched bases: 7. CDR1 SGHRS and CDR2 YFSETQ come from the germline V gene. The CDR3 has 16 residues. DNA of the CDR3: TGCGCCAGCAGACTGACAGGGGGCCAAGATAATTCACCCCTCCACTTT. Protein product: CASRLTGGQDNSPLHF.

This clone showed up just once. This chain links TRBV11-2 with TRBJ1-6; 8 nucleotides agree with TRBD1. The CDR3 has 14 residues. J lost 7 bases, V lost 5 bases, and 4 bases had no gene match. Germline V gene lookup returns CDR1 SGHAT and CDR2 FQNNGV. CDR3 DNA sequence: TGTGCCAGCAGCGCACAGGGGGGGAATTCACCCCTCCACTTT. The encoded protein is CASSAQGGNSPLHF. The complete variable domain, with remaining parts taken from reference TRBV11-2 and TRBJ1-6, reads EAGVAQSPRYKIIEKRQSVAFWCNPISGHATLYWYQQILGQGPKLLIQFQNNGVVDDSQLPKDRFSAERLKGVDSTLKIQPAKLEDSAVYLCASSAQGGNSPLHFGNGTRLTVT.

The V gene is TRBV7-9, the J gene TRBJ2-2; the match to TRBD1 covers 9 bases. CDR1 SEHNR and CDR2 FQNEAQ come from the germline V gene (reference sequence). The V and J ends lost 4 bases and 1 base, in that order; junction bases with no gene match: 10. CDR3 length: 18 residues. CDR3: CASSSGQGRTENTGELFF. Written as DNA, the CDR3 is TGTGCCAGCAGCTCGGGACAGGGACGTACCGAGAACACCGGGGAGCTGTTTTTT.

This clone has a count of ten or more. CDR3 residues: CASKSEGQRNSPLHF. In nucleotides, the CDR3 is TGTGCCAGTAAGTCTGAGGGACAGCGAAATTCACCCCTCCACTTT. The genes are TRBV19 and TRBJ1-6; 7 bases map to TRBD1. V was clipped by 7 bases and J by 7 bases; unmatched bases: 10. Germline CDR1 and CDR2: LNHDA and SQIVND (reference sequence). There are 15 residues in the CDR3.

The V and J genes are TRBV6-1 and TRBJ1-4; D gene ambiguous. Per the germline V gene, CDR1 is MNHNS and CDR2 is SASEGT. Trimming took off 4 bases at V and 8 bases at J, with 23 bases between the two ends. The CDR3 consists of 17 residues. CDR3 bases: TGTGCCAGCAGTGCCCGGGAGGCTTTGCCCTTAGTGGAAAAACTGTTTTTT. Translated: CASSAREALPLVEKLFF.

The rearrangement uses TRBV27 and TRBJ1-2; TRBD1 matches at 11 bases. There are 15 residues in the CDR3. Germline V gives CDR1 MNHEY, CDR2 SMNVEV (reference sequence). V was clipped by 4 bases and J by 3 bases; unmatched bases: 4. CDR3 sequence: CASSSRTGGYYGYTF. For the CDR3, the DNA is TGTGCCAGCAGTTCACGGACAGGGGGCTACTATGGCTACACCTTC.

The chain employs TRBV6-5 and TRBJ1-1, with TRBD1 as a possible D gene (6 bases). The CDR3 runs to 13 residues. Trimming cost V 6 bases and J 4 bases, with 12 bases left between them. In germline, CDR1 is MNHEY, CDR2 SVGAGI. The CDR3 region is CASSRARGTEAFF. In DNA form, the CDR3 reads TGTGCCAGCAGCCGGGCCAGGGGCACTGAAGCTTTCTTT.

The chain combines TRBV19 with TRBJ2-7; 8 nucleotides align to TRBD2. Germline-derived CDR1 and CDR2 are LNHDA and SQIVND (reference sequence). The CDR3 is 13 amino acids. The trim removed 6 bases at V and 2 bases at J, leaving 3 bases unmatched. CDR3 coding DNA: TGTGCCAGTAGCGCGGGGGGAGCCTACGAGCAGTACTTC. As protein: CASSAGGAYEQYF.

The chain links TRBV5-1 to TRBJ2-1, with D hard to call. Germline assignment: CDR1 SGHRS and CDR2 YFSETQ. V shed 5 bases and J shed 8 bases, with 26 bases lying between them. This CDR3 spans 17 amino acids. The CDR3 sequence: CASRSLRYEGLYYEQFF. The CDR3 nucleotides are TGCGCCAGCAGGAGCCTGCGGTATGAAGGTTTGTATTATGAGCAGTTCTTC.

The chain recombines TRBV2 with TRBJ2-1; maybe TRBD2 (6 bases). The CDR3 totals 12 residues. The germline V gene has CDR1 SNHLY and CDR2 FYNNEI. The V and J ends lost 7 bases and 7 bases respectively, with 11 bases between them. The CDR3, as DNA: TGTGCCAGCAAGGAGGGTCTAAATGAGCAGTTCTTC. As protein: CASKEGLNEQFF.

The table lists this clone with a few counts. V usage is TRBV6-2 or TRBV6-3 and J usage is TRBJ2-1; D perhaps matches TRBD1 (5 bases). Trimming stripped 7 bases from V and 7 bases from J, with 17 bases between. Germline V CDR1 and CDR2: MNHEY, SVGEGT. This CDR3 has 14 amino acids. CDR3 DNA: TGTGCCAGCACCCCGGTCAGGGATGGGAATGAGCAGTTCTTC. This codes for CASTPVRDGNEQFF.

The rearrangement links TRBV5-1 to TRBJ1-4, with a tentative D call TRBD1 (6 bases). The CDR3 contains 13 residues. The germline V and J ends were trimmed by 7 bases and 3 bases, with 10 bases remaining between them. From germline, CDR1 is SGHRS and CDR2 YFSETQ. In DNA form, the CDR3 reads TGCGCCAGCTCCAGGGGAGCTAATGAAAAACTGTTTTTT. Its translation is CASSRGANEKLFF.

J is TRBJ2-3 and V is TRBV6-1; D is unresolved. This CDR3 is built from 15 residues. The ends were cut back, 0 bases at V and 3 bases at J, with 10 bases in the middle. Germline CDR1 is MNHNS and CDR2 is SASEGT. CDR3 sequence: CASSEAWQVTDTQYF. The CDR3 DNA reads TGTGCCAGCAGTGAAGCGTGGCAGGTTACAGATACGCAGTATTTT.

The chain is built from TRBV19 and TRBJ1-1; 7 bases match TRBD1. Germline trimming cut 5 bases from V and 6 bases from J; bases unmatched to any gene: 6. The germline V gene encodes CDR1 LNHDA and CDR2 SQIVND (reference sequence). The CDR3 spans 13 residues. The CDR3 bases are TGTGCCAGTAGTTTACAGGGGAATTCTGAAGCTTTCTTT. Encoded protein: CASSLQGNSEAFF.

The V and J genes are TRBV27 and TRBJ2-1; 15 nucleotides agree with TRBD2. This CDR3 is built from 15 residues. Germline assignment: CDR1 MNHEY and CDR2 SMNVEV (reference sequence). V shed 4 bases and J 7 bases; nucleotides not matched to a gene: 2. The CDR3 bases are TGTGCCAGCAGTTGGGGACTAGCGGGGGGAAATGAGCAGTTCTTC. It specifies CASSWGLAGGNEQFF.

V gene TRBV19 combines with J gene TRBJ1-1; TRBD1 agrees at 7 bases. The germline CDR1 and CDR2 sequences are LNHDA and SQIVND (reference sequence). V gave up 3 bases and J gave up 6 bases; unmatched junction bases: 7. This CDR3 contains 14 residues. CDR3 in DNA: TGTGCCAGTAGTATCGGAGGGGGCGACGCTGAAGCTTTCTTT. This encodes CASSIGGGDAEAFF.

CDR3 amino acids: CASRQDRIYQPQHF. CDR3 DNA sequence: TGTGCCAGTAGGCAGGACAGGATCTATCAGCCCCAGCATTTT. This chain connects TRBV19 to TRBJ1-5, with TRBD1 identical over 7 bases. Trimming at V came to 6 bases and at J to 5 bases, leaving 7 bases not matched to a gene. The CDR3 is made up of 14 amino acids. Germline V gives CDR1 LNHDA, CDR2 SQIVND (reference sequence).

This chain joins TRBV10-3 and TRBJ2-6; weak D call: TRBD2 (6 bases). Germline lookup yields CDR1 ENHRY and CDR2 SYGVKD. The CDR3 length is 17 residues. V shed 7 bases and J shed 4 bases, with 20 bases lying between them. The CDR3 here is CAINPGTGSSGANVLTF. The CDR3 coding sequence is TGTGCCATCAATCCCGGGACTGGGTCCTCAGGGGCCAACGTCCTGACTTTC.

This clone showed up just once. The rearrangement uses TRBV5-1 and TRBJ1-6; D gene unclear. The V gene's germline CDR1 is SGHRS and CDR2 YFSETQ. This CDR3 is built from 15 residues. The V gene lost 0 bases and the J gene lost 7 bases, with 11 bases spanning the gap. DNA for the CDR3: TGCGCCAGCAGCTTGGTCCGGGGTAACAATTCACCCCTCCACTTT. Protein sequence: CASSLVRGNNSPLHF.

A single count supports this clone. The chain links TRBV11-2 to TRBJ2-5; TRBD2 aligns across 13 bases. This CDR3 has 17 amino acids. V shed 4 bases and J 0 bases; nucleotides not matched to a gene: 5. Germline V gene lookup returns CDR1 SGHAT and CDR2 FQNNGV. The CDR3: CASSWTSGGGYQETQYF. DNA for the CDR3: TGTGCCAGCAGCTGGACTAGCGGGGGAGGGTACCAAGAGACCCAGTACTTC.